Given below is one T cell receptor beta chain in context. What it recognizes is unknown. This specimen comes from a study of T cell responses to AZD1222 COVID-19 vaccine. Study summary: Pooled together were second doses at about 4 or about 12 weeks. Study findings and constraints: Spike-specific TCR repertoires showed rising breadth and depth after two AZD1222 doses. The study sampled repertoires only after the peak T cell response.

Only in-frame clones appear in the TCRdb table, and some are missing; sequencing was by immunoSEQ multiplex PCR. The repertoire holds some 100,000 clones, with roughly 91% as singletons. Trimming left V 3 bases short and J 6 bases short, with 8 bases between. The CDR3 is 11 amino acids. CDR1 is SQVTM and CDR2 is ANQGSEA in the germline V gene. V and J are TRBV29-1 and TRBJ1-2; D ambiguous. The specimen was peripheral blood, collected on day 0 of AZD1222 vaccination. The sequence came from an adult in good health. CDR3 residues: CSVEVRDGYTF. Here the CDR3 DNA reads TGCAGCGTTGAGGTGAGGGATGGCTACACCTTC. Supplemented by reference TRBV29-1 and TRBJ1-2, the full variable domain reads SAVISQKPSRDICQRGTSLTIQCQVDSQVTMMFWYRQQPGQSLTLIATANQGSEATYESGFVIDKFPISRPNLTFSTLTVSNMSPEDSSIYLCSVEVRDGYTFGSGTRLTVV.